Below, 20 T cell receptor beta chains from the same sample are listed, as sequenced in a study of cytomegalovirus exposure and HLA in healthy donors. Use of 60 Vbeta and 13 Jbeta primers characterized the PCR. Produced via immunoSEQ multiplex PCR; TCRdb's table is partial and in-frame only. Listed are about 130,000 clones; 1.5% to 2% falls within the top ten. The sample was PBMCs. The receptors shown here come from an older woman in good health and CMV-seronegative.

The chain recombines TRBV11-1 with TRBJ2-1; 8 bases fit TRBD1. CDR1 is SGHAT and CDR2 is FQDESV in the germline V gene (reference sequence). The junction had 8 bases not matched to a gene; V was cut back by 5 bases and J by 5 bases. CDR3 length: 15 amino acids. Here the CDR3 reads CASSTYRTGNNEQFF. The CDR3 region has the DNA TGTGCCAGCAGCACCTACCGGACAGGGAACAATGAGCAGTTCTTC.

The chain recombines TRBV19 with TRBJ1-1; 8 positions agree with TRBD1. Germline V CDR1 and CDR2: LNHDA, SQIVND (reference sequence). V was pared by 7 bases and J by 2 bases, with 6 bases of the junction left unmatched. CDR3 length equals 14 residues. The CDR3 region is CASIGRGPNTEAFF. In nucleotides, the CDR3 is TGTGCCAGTATCGGCAGGGGGCCAAACACTGAAGCTTTCTTT.

The chain links TRBV9 to TRBJ2-3, with D perhaps matching TRBD2 (5 bases). V lost 5 bases to trimming and J lost 3 bases, with 16 bases between them. Germline V gene sequence: CDR1 SGDLS, CDR2 YYNGEE. The length of the CDR3 is 15 residues. CDR3 sequence (DNA): TGTGCCAGCAGTGTTGAGGGATTTAGGACAGATACGCAGTATTTT. Protein product: CASSVEGFRTDTQYF. The variable domain in full, with the rest retrieved from reference TRBV9 and TRBJ2-3, is DSGVTQTPKHLITATGQRVTLRCSPRSGDLSVYWYQQSLDQGLQFLIQYYNGEERAKGNILERFSAQQFPDLHSELNLSSLELGDSALYFCASSVEGFRTDTQYFGPGTRLTVL.

J is TRBJ2-5 and V is TRBV2; TRBD2 agrees at 11 bases. Germline values: CDR1 SNHLY, CDR2 FYNNEI. The CDR3 runs to 17 residues. The V and J ends lost 6 bases and 5 bases, in that order; junction bases with no gene match: 14. The CDR3 DNA is TGTGCCAGCAGAGAGCAATTTAGCGGGAGGGCCGGGGAGACCCAGTACTTC. This translates into CASREQFSGRAGETQYF.

The J gene is TRBJ2-7, the V gene TRBV7-3, with 9 bases lining up with TRBD2. The J segment lost 1 base and the V segment lost 3 bases, leaving 1 base of the junction unmatched. CDR1 is SGHTA and CDR2 is FQGTGA in the germline V gene. The CDR3 extends over 14 amino acids. CDR3 coding DNA: TGTGCCAGCAGCTTTAGCGGGAGTTCCTACGAGCAGTACTTC. Amino acids: CASSFSGSSYEQYF.

V usage is TRBV10-1 and J usage is TRBJ2-4; 7 bases map to TRBD2. Germline CDR1 WNHNN, CDR2 SYGVQD (reference sequence). V gave up 3 bases and J gave up 1 base; unmatched junction bases: 12. The CDR3 runs to 18 residues. CDR3 DNA: TGCGCCAGCAGTGACGGGAGATGGGGGGGGGAGGCCAAAAACATTCAGTACTTC. Its protein product is CASSDGRWGGEAKNIQYF.

This sequence joins TRBV5-1 and TRBJ2-3; 14 nucleotides align to TRBD2. The germline V gene has CDR1 SGHRS and CDR2 YFSETQ. Trimming at V came to 4 bases and at J to 7 bases, leaving 5 bases not matched to a gene. The CDR3 runs 15 residues. This chain's CDR3 is CASSRGLAGDHTQYF. The CDR3 nucleotides read TGCGCCAGCAGCCGGGGACTAGCGGGGGACCATACGCAGTATTTT.

CDR3 bases: TGTGCCAGCACTAGCGGGGGACTATCCTACAATGAGCAGTTCTTC. Translated: CASTSGGLSYNEQFF. The chain has TRBV6-5 and TRBJ2-1; 10 bases fit TRBD2. Germline CDR1 MNHEY, CDR2 SVGAGI. Unmatched junction bases numbered 4, after V lost 7 bases and J lost 1 base. The CDR3 totals 15 residues.

The rearrangement links TRBV11-2 to TRBJ1-1; 7 nucleotides align to TRBD1. This CDR3 is 14 amino acids long. V shed 2 bases and J 3 bases; nucleotides not matched to a gene: 3. Germline CDR1 reads SGHAT; CDR2 reads FQNNGV. CDR3 sequence reads: CASSLRQGDTEAFF. The CDR3 bases are TGTGCCAGCAGCTTACGACAGGGCGACACTGAAGCTTTCTTT.

This chain links TRBV28 with TRBJ2-2; 12 nucleotides line up with TRBD1. V shed 6 bases, J shed 5 bases, and the junction held 7 bases outside the gene matches. This CDR3 has 16 residues. CDR1 MDHEN and CDR2 SYDVKM come from the germline V gene. The CDR3 DNA reads TGTGCCAGCAGCCTGGGACAGGGGGCTGTGACCGGGGAGCTGTTTTTT. It translates to CASSLGQGAVTGELFF.

V is TRBV5-6 and J is TRBJ2-7; TRBD1 might be the D (6 bases). This CDR3 is 15 amino acids long. V shed 3 bases and J shed 1 base, with 14 bases lying between them. Germline lookup yields CDR1 SGHDT and CDR2 YYEEEE. CDR3 bases: TGTGCCAGCAGCTCCGGGACCAGGGGTTCCTACGAGCAGTACTTC. It is translated as CASSSGTRGSYEQYF.

As concerns this clone: One junction end does not reproduce the germline sequence, and a read error may be involved. The chain carries TRBV19 and TRBJ1-4, with TRBD1 identical over 8 bases. Germline V lookup: CDR1 LNHDA, CDR2 SQIVND (reference sequence). The CDR3 extends over 15 amino acids. CDR3 bases: TGTGCCAGTAGTGTGACAGGGGACAACAATGGAAAACTGTTTTTT. It is translated as CASSVTGDNNGKLFF. Complete variable domain (other parts from reference TRBV19 and TRBJ1-4): DGGITQSPKYLFRKEGQNVTLSCEQNLNHDAMYWYRQDPGQGLRLIYYSQIVNDFQKGDIAEGYSVSREKKESFPLTVTSAQKNPTAFYLCASSVTGDNNGKLFFGSGTQLSVL.

CDR3 in amino acids: CASSYDRNSYEQYF. CDR3 DNA: TGTGCCAGCAGCTATGACAGGAATTCCTACGAGCAGTACTTC. The chain couples TRBV5-4 to TRBJ2-7; D perhaps matches TRBD1 (6 bases). CDR3 length equals 14 residues. Trimming removed 3 bases at V and 1 base at J, with 11 bases between. CDR1 is SGHNT and CDR2 is YYREEE in the germline V gene (reference sequence).

This chain uses TRBV6-4 with TRBJ2-3, with 12 bases identical to TRBD2. Germline-derived CDR1 and CDR2 are MRHNA and SNTAGT. V was clipped by 6 bases and J by 4 bases; unmatched bases: 11. This CDR3 comprises 17 residues. The CDR3 sequence: CASSDGLAGGTPDTQYF. In nucleotides, the CDR3 is TGTGCCAGCAGCGACGGGCTAGCGGGGGGGACCCCAGATACGCAGTATTTT.

The chain combines TRBV5-4 with TRBJ2-2, with 10 bases aligning to TRBD1. The CDR3 covers 16 residues. The trim removed 4 bases at V and 4 bases at J, leaving 7 bases unmatched. Per the germline V gene, CDR1 is SGHNT and CDR2 is YYREEE (reference sequence). CDR3 in DNA: TGTGCCAGCAGCCCTACGGGACAGGGGTTCACCGGGGAGCTGTTTTTT. Its protein is CASSPTGQGFTGELFF.

CDR3 amino acids: CASSLGWTSGGRGTDTQYF. The CDR3 DNA is TGTGCCAGCAGCTTAGGGTGGACTAGCGGGGGGCGGGGCACAGATACGCAGTATTTT. The chain is built from TRBV7-2 and TRBJ2-3, with TRBD2 matching 14 bases. The CDR3 consists of 19 residues. V shed 1 base, J shed 1 base, and the junction held 7 bases outside the gene matches. Looked up from germline, CDR1 is SGHTA and CDR2 is FQGNSA. Drawing the rest from reference TRBV7-2 and TRBJ2-3, the complete variable domain is GAGVSQSPSNKVTEKGKDVELRCDPISGHTALYWYRQSLGQGLEFLIYFQGNSAPDKSGLPSDRFSAERTGGSVSTLTIQRTQQEDSAVYLCASSLGWTSGGRGTDTQYFGPGTRLTVL.

The chain carries TRBV7-9 and TRBJ1-1; no firm D call. Trimming took off 1 base at V and 11 bases at J, with 11 bases between the two ends. The V gene's germline CDR1 is SEHNR and CDR2 FQNEAQ (reference sequence). CDR3 length: 12 residues. Written as DNA, the CDR3 is TGTGCCAGCAGCTTAGATGGCTTCGGGGCTTTCTTT. This codes for CASSLDGFGAFF.

This chain connects TRBV19 to TRBJ1-5, with 7 bases matching TRBD1. Looked up from germline, CDR1 is LNHDA and CDR2 is SQIVND (reference sequence). With 11 bases clipped from V and 4 bases from J, the junction kept 8 bases outside the gene matches. The CDR3 length is 13 residues. CDR3 nucleotides: TGTGCCGCACGACAGGGTCGAAATCAGCCCCAGCATTTT. Residues: CAARQGRNQPQHF.

The V gene is TRBV15, the J gene TRBJ2-1; 8 nucleotides agree with TRBD2. CDR3 size: 19 residues. Per germline, CDR1 LNHNV and CDR2 YYDKDF (reference sequence). The V and J ends lost 1 base and 0 bases, in that order; junction bases with no gene match: 11. The CDR3 nucleotides read TGTGCCACCAGCAGAGCTTTCCAGCGGGGGACTAGCTCCTACAATGAGCAGTTCTTC. Amino acids: CATSRAFQRGTSSYNEQFF.

The CDR3 DNA reads TGTGCCAGTACGGCTAGCGGAAACCAAGAGACCCAGTACTTC. This gives the protein CASTASGNQETQYF. V is TRBV19 and J is TRBJ2-5; 7 nucleotides align to TRBD2. CDR1 is LNHDA, CDR2 SQIVND, per germline (reference sequence). The CDR3 is made up of 14 amino acids. The V segment lost 7 bases and the J segment 0 bases; nucleotides outside the gene matches: 5.